This TCR beta chain stems from a study of blood T cell repertoires in COVID-19. Study in general: Both acute and convalescent COVID-19 samples were obtained from the United States, Italy and Spain. T cells, B-cell-depleted T cells, or PBMCs supplied cDNA or gDNA.

In the study's own analysis: Amplification from reference gene primers served as the basis for estimated nucleated cell counts. TCRdb's table, derived via immunoSEQ multiplex PCR, lists solely in-frame clones and lacks some. V and J calls and clone size are as listed in that table; D and trimming were resolved from the DNA. The table lists some 260,000 clones, 88% of them singletons, with around 0.7% in the top ten. V gave up 0 bases and J gave up 0 bases, with 9 bases separating them. This CDR3 has 15 residues. Germline V lookup: CDR1 SGHRS, CDR2 YFSETQ. The source of this sequence is a human donor in a cohort sampled during active COVID-19. The source material was peripheral blood. The chain links TRBV5-1 to TRBJ1-1, with D unresolved. The CDR3 DNA reads TGCGCCAGCAGCTTGGAGATAGCAGTGAACACTGAAGCTTTCTTT. It yields the protein CASSLEIAVNTEAFF.